Below, 22 T cell receptor beta chains from the same sample are listed, as sequenced in a study of regulatory T cells in long-lasting Graves disease. Combining iRepertoire HTBI primers with Arm-PCR of CDR3 regions, the authors built TCR beta libraries. TCRdb recomputed calls from the multiplex PCR reads with MiXCR, one row per CDR3 protein. The sample carries 350,000 to 500,000 distinct CDR3 sequences, approximately 22% recorded once. The sample's time point: persistent/refractory GD, antithyroid drugs over 5 years with positive TRAb. RNA extracted from PBMCs served as the sequencing template. The sequences come from peripheral blood mononuclear cells (PBMCs), collected when the disease was refractory, from a patient treated with antithyroid drugs. These receptors were taken from a female donor with Graves disease.

The V call is TRBV19, the J call TRBJ2-5; a weak D match, TRBD1 (6 bases). The germline gives CDR1 LNHDA, CDR2 SQIVND (reference sequence). V lost 3 bases and J lost 2, with 16 bases in between. This CDR3 spans 16 amino acids. The chain's CDR3 is CASSIPTKTGQETQYF. DNA for the CDR3: TGTGCCAGTAGTATTCCTACTAAGACAGGACAAGAGACCCAGTACTTC.

This chain joins TRBV28 and TRBJ1-5; D is perhaps TRBD1 (6 bases). Germline V gives CDR1 MDHEN, CDR2 SYDVKM. V lost 5 bases and J 3 bases, leaving 17 bases between the germline ends. The CDR3 is 16 amino acids. The CDR3 DNA reads TGTGCCAGCAGTCGCCTAACGGGGGCTGACAATCAGCCCCAGCATTTT. Encoded protein: CASSRLTGADNQPQHF.

This clonotype was found many times. This chain joins TRBV12-3 or TRBV12-4 and TRBJ1-5, with D perhaps TRBD1 (5 bases). V shed 5 bases and J shed 6 bases, with 11 bases lying between them. CDR3 length: 13 amino acids. The CDR3 DNA is TGTGCCAGCAGTCAAAGCGGGGGTCAGCCCCAGCATTTT. This codes for CASSQSGGQPQHF.

This chain joins TRBV12-3 or TRBV12-4 and TRBJ2-3, with TRBD1 matching over 9 bases. The CDR3 contains 15 residues. The V segment lost 5 bases and the J segment 3 bases; nucleotides outside the gene matches: 6. The CDR3 bases are TGTGCCAGCAGTCCAACAGGGGGCCCAACAGATACGCAGTATTTT. Amino acids: CASSPTGGPTDTQYF.

This clonotype was counted many times. The chain employs TRBV6-1 and TRBJ2-7; 7 positions match TRBD1. CDR3 length: 13 residues. Germline CDR1 reads MNHNS; CDR2 reads SASEGT. Losses at the gene ends were 7 bases for V and 4 bases for J; bases not matched to a gene: 7. The CDR3 reads CASNKGAPYEQYF. Written as DNA, the CDR3 is TGTGCCAGCAATAAGGGGGCCCCATACGAGCAGTACTTC.

This clonotype was counted only a few times. The chain is built from TRBV18 and TRBJ1-5, with D possibly being TRBD1 (5 bases). The V end was cut by 5 bases, the J end by 4 bases, with 9 bases between. CDR1 is KGHSH and CDR2 is LQKENI in the germline V gene. The CDR3 length is 13 residues. As DNA, the CDR3 is TGTGCCAGCTCAAGCGCAGGGAATCAGCCCCAGCATTTT. Translating gives CASSSAGNQPQHF.

The rearrangement uses TRBV5-1 and TRBJ2-3, with a possible D match to TRBD2 (5 bases). The CDR3 extends over 16 amino acids. The germline V and J ends were trimmed by 0 bases and 0 bases, with 11 bases remaining between them. Per germline, CDR1 SGHRS and CDR2 YFSETQ. CDR3 sequence: CASSLVRRGSTDTQYF. The DNA of the CDR3 is TGCGCCAGCAGCTTGGTCCGTCGGGGTAGCACAGATACGCAGTATTTT.

The sample holds a few counts of this clonotype. The rearrangement joins TRBV9 to TRBJ2-7; TRBD2 matches 8 bases. V lost 0 bases to trimming and J lost 2 bases; unmatched junction nucleotides: 7. CDR3 size: 16 residues. CDR1 is SGDLS, CDR2 YYNGEE, per germline. Here the CDR3 reads CASSVAGASGPYEQYF. CDR3 DNA sequence: TGTGCCAGCAGCGTAGCGGGCGCTAGCGGGCCCTACGAGCAGTACTTC.

This clonotype was seen ten or more times. The rearrangement uses TRBV12-3 or TRBV12-4 and TRBJ2-7; D gene ambiguous. Between the trimmed V and J ends, which lost 3 bases and 2 bases, there was a span of 11 bases. The CDR3 spans 14 residues. The CDR3, as DNA: TGTGCCAGCAGTTTTCGCGCTCGGGCCTACGAGCAGTACTTC. Residues: CASSFRARAYEQYF.

This clonotype was found a few times. The chain combines TRBV5-8 with TRBJ2-5; D unresolved. Trimming removed 4 bases from V and 5 bases from J, with 18 bases in between. Per the germline V gene, CDR1 is SGHTS and CDR2 is YDEGEE. The CDR3 is 15 residues long. In nucleotides, the CDR3 is TGTGCCAGCAGCCGCGGACGGACCCCTGGGGAGACCCAGTACTTC. It specifies CASSRGRTPGETQYF.

This clonotype was picked up many times. The chain links TRBV28 to TRBJ1-2; 9 bases are a match to TRBD1. Germline V lookup: CDR1 MDHEN, CDR2 SYDVKM. The CDR3 spans 15 residues. Germline trimming cut 2 bases from V and 2 bases from J; bases unmatched to any gene: 3. For the CDR3, the DNA is TGTGCCAGCAGTTTAACAGGACAGGGGAACTATGGCTACACCTTC. Protein: CASSLTGQGNYGYTF.

This clonotype came up many times. This rearrangement joins TRBV7-3 to TRBJ2-2, with unresolved D. This CDR3 comprises 13 residues. Germline CDR1 is SGHTA and CDR2 is FQGTGA. The V end lost 6 bases, the J end lost 1 base, and 6 bases lay between the germline ends. The CDR3 DNA reads TGTGCCAGCAGGCTTGGGAACACCGGGGAGCTGTTTTTT. Translation gives CASRLGNTGELFF.

This clonotype was recorded a few times. The genes are TRBV7-9 and TRBJ2-2; no firm D call. The CDR3 runs to 14 residues. V was cut by 2 bases and J by 6 bases, with 10 bases left in between. Per the germline V gene, CDR1 is SEHNR and CDR2 is FQNEAQ (reference sequence). CDR3 sequence reads: CASSLSERSGELFF. The CDR3 nucleotides are TGTGCCAGCAGCTTATCAGAACGGTCCGGGGAGCTGTTTTTT.

This clonotype was observed at least ten times. The chain joins TRBV28 to TRBJ2-7; the match to TRBD1 covers 8 bases. The CDR3 spans 15 residues. V dropped 4 bases and J dropped 3; count of bases not matched to a gene: 8. Germline V gene lookup returns CDR1 MDHEN and CDR2 SYDVKM. DNA of the CDR3: TGTGCCAGCAGTTCCTTCAGGACAGGGTACTACGAGCAGTACTTC. It translates to CASSSFRTGYYEQYF.

This sequence joins TRBV20-1 and TRBJ2-7; maybe TRBD1 (6 bases). Trimming stripped 3 bases from V and 0 bases from J, with 15 bases between. Germline assignment: CDR1 DFQATT and CDR2 SNEGSKA (reference sequence). This CDR3 has 15 amino acids. The CDR3 is CSASWGLSYSYEQYF. In DNA form, the CDR3 reads TGCAGTGCTAGCTGGGGGCTCTCCTACTCCTACGAGCAGTACTTC.

The rearrangement uses TRBV20-1 and TRBJ2-1, with 11 bases identical to TRBD2. V lost 0 bases to trimming and J lost 4 bases; unmatched junction nucleotides: 5. Germline V gene sequence: CDR1 DFQATT, CDR2 SNEGSKA (reference sequence). CDR3 size: 16 residues. For the CDR3, the DNA is TGCAGTGCTAGAGATCCGGGGACTAGCGGATACAATGAGCAGTTCTTC. This gives the protein CSARDPGTSGYNEQFF.

This clonotype was found a few times. The chain links TRBV5-6 to TRBJ2-7; no clear D gene. CDR1 and CDR2 (germline): SGHDT, YYEEEE. The CDR3 is 15 residues long. V was cut by 1 base and J by 0 bases, with 11 bases left in between. CDR3 sequence (DNA): TGTGCCAGCAGCTTGTTTGCGGCGAGCTCCTACGAGCAGTACTTC. It is translated as CASSLFAASSYEQYF.

Ten or more counts support this clonotype. The gene calls are TRBV12-3 or TRBV12-4 and TRBJ2-5; tentatively, D is TRBD1 (5 bases). Trimming removed 1 base from V and 4 bases from J, with 13 bases in between. The CDR3 consists of 15 residues. The CDR3: CASSLEGDPRETQYF. CDR3 sequence (DNA): TGTGCCAGCAGTTTAGAAGGGGATCCACGAGAGACCCAGTACTTC.

This clonotype was observed many times. CDR3 loop: CRAEDRTNTEAFF. For the CDR3, the DNA is TGCAGAGCCGAGGACAGGACGAACACTGAAGCTTTCTTT. The chain has TRBV20-1 and TRBJ1-1; 7 positions match TRBD1. The CDR3 covers 13 residues. Germline V gene sequence: CDR1 DFQATT, CDR2 SNEGSKA (reference sequence).

The J gene is TRBJ2-2, the V gene TRBV15; the match to TRBD2 covers 7 bases. Germline trimming cut 0 bases from V and 4 bases from J; bases unmatched to any gene: 8. CDR3 length: 17 residues. CDR1 and CDR2 (germline): LNHNV, YYDKDF (reference sequence). CDR3 DNA: TGTGCCACCAGCAGAGATCGGCTAGCGGAAAGCACCGGGGAGCTGTTTTTT. As protein: CATSRDRLAESTGELFF.

The genes are TRBV20-1 and TRBJ2-2; 15 bases fit TRBD2. The CDR3 is 16 amino acids. Germline V gives CDR1 DFQATT, CDR2 SNEGSKA (reference sequence). The V and J ends lost 2 bases and 8 bases, in that order; junction bases with no gene match: 6. CDR3 sequence (DNA): TGCAGTGCTAGACGGACTAGCGGGAGGGCCGGAGGGGAGCTGTTTTTT. It is translated as CSARRTSGRAGGELFF.

This clonotype was detected ten times or more. The limits of the CDR3 on the DNA are not certain, so only TCRdb's listed CDR3 is given. The chain combines TRBV28 with TRBJ2-5; TRBD2 reflects the table's D call only, with no check against the DNA. Germline assignment: CDR1 MDHEN and CDR2 SYDVKM. The CDR3 is 15 residues long, ends included. This CDR3 is CASSSSSGAQETQYF.